A single sample is the source of the 25 T cell receptor beta chains below, sequenced in a study of Graves' ophthalmopathy and Graves' hyperthyroidism. Using RNA transcripts, the TCR beta CDR3 regions were amplified. HTBI primers were employed in first-round RT-PCR, then a second-round multiplex PCR followed. TCRdb processed the multiplex PCR reads anew with MiXCR; each CDR3 protein has one entry. The profile covers 200,000 to 300,000 distinct CDR3 sequences, with approximately 42% appearing a single time and 40% to 55% taken by the ten largest. The sequenced sample was peripheral blood. The origin of the receptors is an adult man with Graves' ophthalmopathy.

CDR3 sequence: CASSVPSTGRDTEAFF. CDR3 nucleotide sequence: TGCGCCAGCAGTGTGCCTTCGACAGGGAGGGACACTGAAGCTTTCTTT. The chain recombines TRBV10-1 with TRBJ1-1, with TRBD1 matching over 7 bases. V shed 4 bases, J shed 3 bases, and the junction held 11 bases outside the gene matches. Germline CDR1 is WNHNN and CDR2 is SYGVQD (reference sequence). The CDR3 is 16 amino acids.

V is TRBV5-1 and J is TRBJ2-7; 14 bases are shared with TRBD2. Unmatched junction bases numbered 12, after V lost 3 bases and J lost 4 bases. Germline CDR1 SGHRS, CDR2 YFSETQ. The CDR3 runs 18 residues. For the CDR3, the DNA is TGCGCCAGCAGCTCTGTCCCGGGACTAGCGGGAGTTCAGTACGAGCAGTACTTC. It encodes CASSSVPGLAGVQYEQYF.

As regards this clonotype: One end of the junction does not line up with germline, which may come from a read error. This chain joins TRBV7-7 and TRBJ1-5; the match to TRBD1 covers 8 bases. The germline V gene encodes CDR1 SSHAT and CDR2 FNYEAQ (reference sequence). The CDR3 spans 13 residues. The CDR3 DNA reads TGTGCTAGCAGCCCCGGGACAGGTCAGCCCCAGCATTTT. Its translation: CASSPGTGQPQHF.

The rearrangement links TRBV5-5 to TRBJ2-5; 7 nucleotides agree with TRBD1. V gave up 4 bases and J gave up 2 bases; unmatched junction bases: 8. CDR3 length: 15 amino acids. Germline values: CDR1 SGHKS, CDR2 YYEKEE (reference sequence). The CDR3: CASSRTATGQETQYF. The CDR3 bases are TGTGCCAGCAGCCGAACAGCGACAGGGCAAGAGACCCAGTACTTC.

The table lists this clonotype with a few counts. This chain connects TRBV24-1 to TRBJ2-5; 11 bases are shared with TRBD1. V lost 3 bases to trimming and J lost 4 bases; unmatched junction nucleotides: 6. Germline assignment: CDR1 KGHDR and CDR2 SFDVKD. The CDR3 covers 16 residues. The CDR3 bases are TGTGCCACCAGTGATCCCCGGGACAGGGGGTTAGAGACCCAGTACTTC. It translates to CATSDPRDRGLETQYF.

The chain couples TRBV29-1 to TRBJ1-2; D is uncertain. V was trimmed by 7 bases and J by 6 bases, leaving 12 bases between them. There are 11 residues in the CDR3. Germline V gene sequence: CDR1 SQVTM, CDR2 ANQGSEA. The CDR3, as DNA: TGCAGCGCAGGAGGCCGGAATGGCTACACCTTC. Its protein is CSAGGRNGYTF.

This clonotype was detected a few times. The chain links TRBV15 to TRBJ1-3; D gene uncertain. Trimming pared 4 bases from V and 0 bases from J, leaving 10 bases between. Germline lookup yields CDR1 LNHNV and CDR2 YYDKDF (reference sequence). The CDR3 is made up of 15 amino acids. CDR3 protein: CATSTKFSSGNTIYF. The CDR3 DNA reads TGTGCCACCAGCACCAAGTTTTCCTCTGGAAACACCATATATTTT. The full variable domain, in which reference TRBV15 and TRBJ1-3 provide the parts outside the CDR3, is DAMVIQNPRYQVTQFGKPVTLSCSQTLNHNVMYWYQQKSSQAPKLLFHYYDKDFNNEADTPDNFQSRRPNTSFCFLDIRSPGLGDTAMYLCATSTKFSSGNTIYFGEGSWLTVV.

A remark on this clonotype: An end of the junction differs from the germline gene, which may be a read error. This chain uses TRBV5-5 with TRBJ1-4; TRBD1 agrees at 9 bases. Germline CDR1 reads SGHKS; CDR2 reads YYEKEE (reference sequence). The CDR3 totals 14 residues. The CDR3 reads CASSLGQGGEKLFF. The CDR3 DNA follows: TGCGCCAGCAGCCTGGGACAGGGAGGCGAAAAACTGTTTTTT. Using reference TRBV5-5 and TRBJ1-4 for the parts outside the CDR3, the full variable domain is DAGVTQSPTHLIKTRGQQVTLRCSPISGHKSVSWYQQVLGQGPQFIFQYYEKEERGRGNFPDRFSARQFPNYSSELNVNALLLGDSALYLCASSLGQGGEKLFFGSGTQLSVL.

With regard to this clonotype: At one end, the junction sequence differs from germline, possibly due to a read error. DNA for the CDR3: TGTGCCAGCAGCCAAGATGTGGGACAGGGGGCGCGCGGGGAGACCCAGTACTTC. Residues: CASSQDVGQGARGETQYF. The J gene is TRBJ2-5, the V gene TRBV5-1, with TRBD1 matching over 12 bases. This CDR3 comprises 18 residues. Germline V gene data show CDR1 as SGHRS and CDR2 as YFSETQ.

The chain has TRBV6-2 or TRBV6-3 and TRBJ1-1; TRBD1 matches 7 bases. Trimming took 1 base from V and 4 from J; bases not matched to a gene: 0. This CDR3 contains 13 residues. Germline-derived CDR1 and CDR2 are MNHEY and SVGEGT. Here the CDR3 DNA reads TGTGCCAGCAGTTACTACAGGGGCACTGAAGCTTTCTTT. Protein sequence: CASSYYRGTEAFF.

The V and J genes are TRBV24-1 and TRBJ2-6; a possible D gene is TRBD1 (6 bases). The length of the CDR3 is 16 residues. Germline V gene lookup returns CDR1 KGHDR and CDR2 SFDVKD. V lost 2 bases, J lost 4 bases, and 11 bases lay in between. The CDR3 here is CATSDYRESGANVLTF. CDR3 sequence (DNA): TGTGCCACCAGTGATTACAGGGAATCCGGGGCCAACGTCCTGACTTTC.

The chain uses TRBV24-1 and TRBJ1-5; no reliable D call. Germline-derived CDR1 and CDR2 are KGHDR and SFDVKD. Between the trimmed V and J ends, which lost 5 bases and 3 bases, there was a span of 10 bases. There are 14 residues in the CDR3. The CDR3 spells CATSGKQNNQPQHF. CDR3 in DNA: TGTGCCACCAGTGGCAAACAGAACAATCAGCCCCAGCATTTT.

This clonotype showed up just a few times. The chain links TRBV6-1 to TRBJ1-5; no definite D call. The CDR3 sequence is 15 residues long. Trimming stripped 2 bases from V and 2 bases from J, with 10 bases between. In germline, CDR1 is MNHNS, CDR2 SASEGT. CDR3 DNA: TGTGCCAGCAGTGAACCGGGAAGGGGCAATCAGCCCCAGCATTTT. Its translation: CASSEPGRGNQPQHF.

Note on this clonotype: An end of the junction differs from the germline gene, which may be a read error. The chain has TRBV7-2 and TRBJ1-2, with 7 bases identical to TRBD1. CDR3 length equals 15 residues. CDR1 SGHTA and CDR2 FQGNSA come from the germline V gene. The CDR3 here is CASSLARGQWDGYTF. In DNA form, the CDR3 reads TGTGCCAGCAGTTTAGCGAGGGGGCAGTGGGATGGCTACACCTTC.

This clonotype has a handful of counts. This chain joins TRBV7-9 and TRBJ2-7, with D uncertain. Germline V lookup: CDR1 SEHNR, CDR2 FQNEAQ (reference sequence). V was cut by 3 bases and J by 1 base, with 7 bases left in between. CDR3 length equals 13 residues. CDR3 loop: CASSFERSYEQYF. DNA of the CDR3: TGTGCCAGCAGCTTTGAGAGGTCCTACGAGCAGTACTTC.

The V call is TRBV7-9, the J call TRBJ1-5, with 8 bases lining up with TRBD1. In germline, CDR1 is SEHNR, CDR2 FQNEAQ (reference sequence). V trimming: 5 bases; J trimming: 1 base; junction bases outside the gene matches: 7. CDR3 length equals 16 residues. CDR3 sequence reads: CASSAGTGGSNQPQHF. The CDR3 DNA follows: TGTGCCAGCAGCGCCGGGACAGGAGGAAGCAATCAGCCCCAGCATTTT.

This chain links TRBV5-1 with TRBJ2-7; TRBD1 matches at 8 bases. The J call could be wrong; TRBJ2-5 is a better fit for the DNA end. Germline V gives CDR1 SGHRS, CDR2 YFSETQ. This CDR3 spans 15 amino acids. CDR3 sequence reads: CASSFIQGGGETQYF. CDR3 in DNA: TGCGCCAGCAGCTTTATACAGGGGGGCGGAGAGACCCAGTACTTC.

This chain joins TRBV5-8 and TRBJ1-6; TRBD1 might be the D (6 bases). This CDR3 is 14 amino acids long. Germline assignment: CDR1 SGHTS and CDR2 YDEGEE. Trimming shortened V by 2 bases and J by 13 bases, and 16 bases separated the two germline ends. CDR3 residues: CASSFLDRPFPLHF. CDR3 bases: TGTGCCAGCAGCTTCTTGGACAGACCCTTTCCCCTCCACTTT.

The CDR3 DNA is TGTGCCAGCAGCGTAGGACCCTTACAGGGTAACTATGGCTACACCTTC. Translated: CASSVGPLQGNYGYTF. The chain has TRBV11-2 and TRBJ1-2, with D perhaps TRBD1 (6 bases). The germline V and J ends were trimmed by 5 bases and 1 base, with 17 bases remaining between them. CDR3 length: 16 amino acids. Germline V gene sequence: CDR1 SGHAT, CDR2 FQNNGV.

With regard to this clonotype: Possible read error: a much larger clone is one base away. This chain links TRBV7-7 with TRBJ2-7; D may be TRBD1 (6 bases). Germline V gives CDR1 SSHAT, CDR2 FNYEAQ (reference sequence). This CDR3 contains 14 residues. CDR3 in amino acids: CASSAGSGEFEQYF. The CDR3 nucleotides read TGTGCTAGCAGTGCCGGGTCAGGGGAGTTCGAGCAGTACTTC.

The chain couples TRBV20-1 to TRBJ1-2; possibly TRBD1 for D (5 bases). V dropped 8 bases and J dropped 2 bases, with 9 bases sitting between them. This CDR3 region has 11 residues. Germline assignment: CDR1 DFQATT and CDR2 SNEGSKA (reference sequence). CDR3 coding DNA: TGCAGTCCGCCAGGGAACTATGGCTACACCTTC. Translating it yields CSPPGNYGYTF.

The V gene is TRBV4-1, the J gene TRBJ1-5; no clear D. This CDR3 region has 16 residues. Germline V gene sequence: CDR1 MGHRA, CDR2 YSYEKL. Trimming took 0 bases from V and 4 from J, leaving 13 bases between them. Here the CDR3 reads CASSQDCDMRNQPQHF. CDR3 in DNA: TGCGCCAGCAGCCAAGATTGTGACATGCGAAATCAGCCCCAGCATTTT.

This clonotype was seen repeatedly, ten times or more. V and J are TRBV10-3 and TRBJ2-5, with D perhaps matching TRBD1 (6 bases). Per the germline V gene, CDR1 is ENHRY and CDR2 is SYGVKD. The V gene lost 6 bases and the J gene lost 0 bases, with 8 bases spanning the gap. The CDR3 consists of 13 residues. For the CDR3, the DNA is TGTGCCATCAGGAACAGGGACCAAGAGACCCAGTACTTC. Translation gives CAIRNRDQETQYF.

The rearrangement joins TRBV20-1 to TRBJ2-7, with 8 bases lining up with TRBD1. The V gene's germline CDR1 is DFQATT and CDR2 SNEGSKA (reference sequence). The CDR3 contains 15 residues. V shed 0 bases and J 0 bases; nucleotides not matched to a gene: 4. The CDR3 nucleotides read TGCAGTGCTAGAGATCGAGACAGGGGCTCCTACGAGCAGTACTTC. This encodes CSARDRDRGSYEQYF.

This clonotype was observed a single time. This chain's CDR3 is CATSDPQGTDYGYTF. The CDR3 DNA sequence: TGTGCCACCAGTGACCCACAGGGGACGGACTATGGCTACACCTTC. V is TRBV24-1 and J is TRBJ1-2, with 7 bases matching TRBD1. Trimming took 4 bases from V and 3 from J; bases not matched to a gene: 7. This CDR3 has 15 residues. Germline CDR1 and CDR2: KGHDR and SFDVKD.